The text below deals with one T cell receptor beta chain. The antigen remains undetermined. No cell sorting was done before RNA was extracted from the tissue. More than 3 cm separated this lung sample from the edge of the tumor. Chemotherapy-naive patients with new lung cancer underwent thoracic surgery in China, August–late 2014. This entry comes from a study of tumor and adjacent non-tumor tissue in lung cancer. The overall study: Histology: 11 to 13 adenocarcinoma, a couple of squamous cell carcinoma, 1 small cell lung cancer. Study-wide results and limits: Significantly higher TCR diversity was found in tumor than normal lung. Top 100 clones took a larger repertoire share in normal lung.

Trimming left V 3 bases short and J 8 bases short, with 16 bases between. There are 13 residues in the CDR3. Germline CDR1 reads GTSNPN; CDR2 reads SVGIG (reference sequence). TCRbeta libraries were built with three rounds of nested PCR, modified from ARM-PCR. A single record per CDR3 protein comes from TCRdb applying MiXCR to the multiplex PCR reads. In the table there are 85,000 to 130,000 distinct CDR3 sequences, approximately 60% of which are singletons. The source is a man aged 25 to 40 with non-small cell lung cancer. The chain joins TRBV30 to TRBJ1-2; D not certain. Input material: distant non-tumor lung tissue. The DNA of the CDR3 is TGTGCCTGGAGCGAGAGGGAATCCGACGGCTACACCTTC. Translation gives CAWSERESDGYTF. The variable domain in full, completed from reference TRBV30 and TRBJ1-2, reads SQTIHQWPATLVQPVGSPLSLECTVEGTSNPNLYWYRQAAGRGLQLLFYSVGIGQISSEVPQNLSASRPQDRQFILSSKKLLLSDSGFYLCAWSERESDGYTFGSGTRLTVV.